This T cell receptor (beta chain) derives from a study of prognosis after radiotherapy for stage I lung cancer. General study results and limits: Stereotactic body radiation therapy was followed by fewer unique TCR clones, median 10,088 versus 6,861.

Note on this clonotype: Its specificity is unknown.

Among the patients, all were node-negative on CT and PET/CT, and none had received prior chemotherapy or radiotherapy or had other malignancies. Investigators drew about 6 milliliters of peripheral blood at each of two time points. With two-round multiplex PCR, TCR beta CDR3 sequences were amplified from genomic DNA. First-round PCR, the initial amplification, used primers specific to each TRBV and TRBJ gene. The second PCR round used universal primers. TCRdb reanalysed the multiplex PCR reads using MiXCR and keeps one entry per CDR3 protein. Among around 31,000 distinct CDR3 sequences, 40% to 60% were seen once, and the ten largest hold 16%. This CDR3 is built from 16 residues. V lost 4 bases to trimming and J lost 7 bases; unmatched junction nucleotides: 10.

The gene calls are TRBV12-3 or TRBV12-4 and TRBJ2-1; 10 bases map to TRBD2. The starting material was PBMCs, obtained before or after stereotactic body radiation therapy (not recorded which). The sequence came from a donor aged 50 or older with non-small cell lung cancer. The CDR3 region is CASSSRWTSGSNEQFF. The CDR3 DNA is TGTGCCAGCAGTTCCCGATGGACTAGCGGTAGTAATGAGCAGTTCTTC.